This TCR beta chain was captured in a study of technical replicates of blood from a handful of donors. Profiled with immunoSEQ multiplex PCR; TCRdb holds only in-frame clones, not every one. The sample comprises 60,000 to 65,000 clones, 87% of which are singletons, and around 5.2% rests with the top ten. Germline V lookup: CDR1 KGHSH, CDR2 LQKENI. V lost 5 bases to trimming and J lost 3 bases, with 11 bases between them. CDR3 length: 13 amino acids. The sample taken for sequencing was PBMCs. The chain carries TRBV18 and TRBJ2-7; D not certain. The receptor was derived from a human donor in good health. Some clones in this sample may be carry-over from other donors' samples. CDR3 DNA sequence: TGTGCCAGCTCAGGGCAACAGAGCTACGAGCAGTACTTC. The encoded protein is CASSGQQSYEQYF.